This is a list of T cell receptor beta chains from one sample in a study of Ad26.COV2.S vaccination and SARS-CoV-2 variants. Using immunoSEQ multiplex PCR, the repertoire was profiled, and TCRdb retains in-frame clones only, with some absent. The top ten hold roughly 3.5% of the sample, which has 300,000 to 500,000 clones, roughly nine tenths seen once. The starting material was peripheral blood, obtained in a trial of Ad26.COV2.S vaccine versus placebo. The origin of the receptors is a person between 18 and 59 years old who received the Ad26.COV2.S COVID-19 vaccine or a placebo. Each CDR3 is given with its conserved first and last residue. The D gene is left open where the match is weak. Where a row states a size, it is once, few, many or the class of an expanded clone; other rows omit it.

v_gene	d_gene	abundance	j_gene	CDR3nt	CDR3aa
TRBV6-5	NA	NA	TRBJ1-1	TGTGCCAGCAGGTGGGGCGGGAACACTGAAGCTTTCTTT	CASRWGGNTEAFF
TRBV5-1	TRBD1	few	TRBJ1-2	TGCGCCAGCAGCGCAGGGACAGGATCAAGAAGTAGGGGCTACACCTTC	CASSAGTGSRSRGYTF
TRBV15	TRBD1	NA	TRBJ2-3	TGTGCCACCAGCAGATACCAGGGACAGGGACAAGATACGCAGTATTTT	CATSRYQGQGQDTQYF
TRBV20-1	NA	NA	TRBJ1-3	TGCAGTGCTAGGTTTGTGAACACCATATATTTT	CSARFVNTIYF
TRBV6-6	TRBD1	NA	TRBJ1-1	TGTGCCAGCAGTTACCCTGGACAGGGCGGAGGAACTGAAGCTTTCTTT	CASSYPGQGGGTEAFF
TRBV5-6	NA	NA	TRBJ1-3	TGTGCCAGCAGCTTCGGTCGGACATTAAGAGGAAACACCATATATTTT	CASSFGRTLRGNTIYF
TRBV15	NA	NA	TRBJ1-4	TGTGCCACCAGCAGGAGGGATGAAAAACTGTTTTTT	CATSRRDEKLFF
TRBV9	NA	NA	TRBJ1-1	TGTGCCAGCAGCGTAGGGGCATTGAACACTGAAGCTTTCTTT	CASSVGALNTEAFF
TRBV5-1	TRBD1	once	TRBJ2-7	TGCGCCAGCAGCCGGGACAGGGATTACGAGCAGTACTTC	CASSRDRDYEQYF
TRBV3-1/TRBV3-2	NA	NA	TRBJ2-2	TGTGCCAGCAGCCAAGATTTCCCCGGGGAGCTGTTTTTT	CASSQDFPGELFF
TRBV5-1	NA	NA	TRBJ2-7	TGCGCCAGCAGCTTGGCTGGCAGTCCGAAGAGCGAGCAGTACTTC	CASSLAGSPKSEQYF
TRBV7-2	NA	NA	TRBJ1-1	TGTGCCAGCAGGCCCCAGGGAGTGGCTGAAGCTTTCTTT	CASRPQGVAEAFF
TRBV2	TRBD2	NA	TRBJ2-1	TGTGCCAGCCGAGTTAGCGGGGCATTCCATGAGCAGTTCTTC	CASRVSGAFHEQFF
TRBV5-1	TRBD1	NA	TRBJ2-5	TGCGCCAGCAGCAGCGAGGGGGCGCGGGAGACCCAGTACTTC	CASSSEGARETQYF
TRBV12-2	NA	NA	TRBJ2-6	TGTGCAAGTCTCCAAAACGGGCAGGCTAGATTATCTGGGGCCAACGTCCTGACTTTC	CASLQNGQARLSGANVLTF
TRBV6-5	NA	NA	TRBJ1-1	TGTGCCAGCAGTCTCCGGGGCTCGAAAAGTACTGAAGCTTTCTTT	CASSLRGSKSTEAFF